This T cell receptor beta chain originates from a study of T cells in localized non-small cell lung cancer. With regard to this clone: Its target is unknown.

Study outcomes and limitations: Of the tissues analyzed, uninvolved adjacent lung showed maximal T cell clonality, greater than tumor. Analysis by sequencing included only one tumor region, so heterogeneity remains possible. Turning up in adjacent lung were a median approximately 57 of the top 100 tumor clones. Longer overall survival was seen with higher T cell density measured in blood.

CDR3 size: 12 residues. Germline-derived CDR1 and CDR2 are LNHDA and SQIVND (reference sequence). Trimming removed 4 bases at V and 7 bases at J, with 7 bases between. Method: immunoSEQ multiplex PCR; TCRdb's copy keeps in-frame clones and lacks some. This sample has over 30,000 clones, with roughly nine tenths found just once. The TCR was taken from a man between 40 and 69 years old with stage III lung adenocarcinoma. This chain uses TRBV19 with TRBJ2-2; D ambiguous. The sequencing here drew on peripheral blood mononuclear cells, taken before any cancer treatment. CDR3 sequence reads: CASSTLVGELFF. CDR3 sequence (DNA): TGTGCCAGTAGTACCCTTGTCGGGGAGCTGTTTTTT.